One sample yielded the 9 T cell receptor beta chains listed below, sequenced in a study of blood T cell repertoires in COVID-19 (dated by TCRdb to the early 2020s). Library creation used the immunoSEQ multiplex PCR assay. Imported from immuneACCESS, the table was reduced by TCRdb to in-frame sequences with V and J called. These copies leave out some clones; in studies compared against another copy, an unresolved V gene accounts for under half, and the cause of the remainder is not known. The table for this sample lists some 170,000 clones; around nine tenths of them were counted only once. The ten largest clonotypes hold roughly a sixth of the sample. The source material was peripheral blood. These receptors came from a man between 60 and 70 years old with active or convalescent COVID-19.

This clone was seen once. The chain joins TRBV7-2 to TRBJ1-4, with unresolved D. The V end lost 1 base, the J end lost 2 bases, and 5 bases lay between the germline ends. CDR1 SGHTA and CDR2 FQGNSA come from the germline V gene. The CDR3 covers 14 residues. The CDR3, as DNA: TGTGCCAGCAGCTTAGACAGCACTAATGAAAAACTGTTTTTT. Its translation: CASSLDSTNEKLFF.

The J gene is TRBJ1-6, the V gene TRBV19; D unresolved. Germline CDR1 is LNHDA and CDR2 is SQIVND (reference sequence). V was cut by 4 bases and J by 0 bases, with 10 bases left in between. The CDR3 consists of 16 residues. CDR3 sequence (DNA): TGTGCCAGTAGTACAGAACCGAGCTCCTATAATTCACCCCTCCACTTT. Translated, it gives CASSTEPSSYNSPLHF.

The CDR3: CASSTLTSGGAGELFF. In nucleotides, the CDR3 is TGTGCCAGTAGTACACTGACTTCGGGGGGCGCCGGGGAGCTGTTTTTT. This sequence joins TRBV19 and TRBJ2-2; D is possibly TRBD2 (7 bases). V was pared by 4 bases and J by 6 bases, with 18 bases between. Germline loops: CDR1 LNHDA, CDR2 SQIVND (reference sequence). CDR3 size: 16 residues. The full variable domain, with the rest looked up from reference TRBV19 and TRBJ2-2, is DGGITQSPKYLFRKEGQNVTLSCEQNLNHDAMYWYRQDPGQGLRLIYYSQIVNDFQKGDIAEGYSVSREKKESFPLTVTSAQKNPTAFYLCASSTLTSGGAGELFFGEGSRLTVL.

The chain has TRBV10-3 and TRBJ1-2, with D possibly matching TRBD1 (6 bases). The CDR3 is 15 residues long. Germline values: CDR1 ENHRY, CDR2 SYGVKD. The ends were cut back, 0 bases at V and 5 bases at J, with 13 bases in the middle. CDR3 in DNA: TGTGCCATCAGTGAGTCCGGGGGGCTGGGATATGGCTACACCTTC. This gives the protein CAISESGGLGYGYTF.

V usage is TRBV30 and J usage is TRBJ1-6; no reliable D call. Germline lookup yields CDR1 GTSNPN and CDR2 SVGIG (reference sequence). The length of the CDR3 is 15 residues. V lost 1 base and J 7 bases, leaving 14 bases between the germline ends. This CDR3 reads CAWSAVTGFNSPLHF. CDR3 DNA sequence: TGTGCCTGGAGTGCCGTAACGGGATTCAATTCACCCCTCCACTTT.

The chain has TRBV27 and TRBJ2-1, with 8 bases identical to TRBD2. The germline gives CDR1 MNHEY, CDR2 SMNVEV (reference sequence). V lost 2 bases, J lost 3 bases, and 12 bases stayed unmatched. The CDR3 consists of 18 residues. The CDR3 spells CASSLEYKLGLGYNEQFF. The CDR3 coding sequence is TGTGCCAGCAGTTTAGAGTATAAACTGGGACTAGGCTACAATGAGCAGTTCTTC.

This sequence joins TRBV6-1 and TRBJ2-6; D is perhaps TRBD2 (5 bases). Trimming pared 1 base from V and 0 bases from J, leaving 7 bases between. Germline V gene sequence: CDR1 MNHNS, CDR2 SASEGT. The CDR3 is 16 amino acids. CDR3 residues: CASSEDGLSGANVLTF. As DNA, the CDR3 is TGTGCCAGCAGTGAAGACGGACTCTCTGGGGCCAACGTCCTGACTTTC.

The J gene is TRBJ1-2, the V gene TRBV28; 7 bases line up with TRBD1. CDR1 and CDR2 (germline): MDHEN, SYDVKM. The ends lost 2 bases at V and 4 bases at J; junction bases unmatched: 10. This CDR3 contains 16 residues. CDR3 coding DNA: TGTGCCAGCAGTTTACCCCAACTAGGGGGCGGCTATGGCTACACCTTC. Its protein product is CASSLPQLGGGYGYTF.

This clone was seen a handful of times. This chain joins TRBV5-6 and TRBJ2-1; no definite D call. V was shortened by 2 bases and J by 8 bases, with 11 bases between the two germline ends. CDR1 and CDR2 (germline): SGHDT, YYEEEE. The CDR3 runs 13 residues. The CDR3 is CASSLNIFYEQFF. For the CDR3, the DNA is TGTGCCAGCAGCTTAAATATCTTTTATGAGCAGTTCTTC.